This TCR beta chain comes out of a study of metastatic and nonmetastatic thyroid tumors. Study at large: It was across blood and tumor or nodule tissue from malignant and benign thyroid patients that repertoires were compared. General study results and limits: It was reported that TCR beta diversity was significantly higher in malignant thyroid tumors than benign nodules, in blood and tumor.

This clone is medium-sized (0.01 to 0.1%) by share. Antigen specificity is unknown. Trimming left V 0 bases short and J 0 bases short, with 13 bases between. Per the germline V gene, CDR1 is SGHAT and CDR2 is FQNNGV. CDR3 length: 17 residues. Original handling: Variation in CDR3 across clinicopathological groups served as the basis for constructing a distant-metastasis classifier in papillary thyroid cancer. With MiXCR, TCRdb called clones anew from the PCR reads. The V and J calls follow TCRdb's processing rather than the paper's. The sample lists some 9,900 clones, about 30% occurring once. Each patient came to thyroid surgery without any prior treatment (of any kind).

This clonotype was obtained from a female donor with papillary thyroid cancer or a benign thyroid nodule (not recorded which). Some clones in this sample may be carry-over from other donors' samples. This chain joins TRBV11-2 and TRBJ2-3; D is perhaps TRBD1 or TRBD2 (5 bases each). Sample: tumor tissue. Written as DNA, the CDR3 is TGTGCCAGCAGCTTAGAGGGACGGCTGGGTAGCACAGATACGCAGTATTTT. This gives the protein CASSLEGRLGSTDTQYF.